There are many counts of the clone carrying this TCR beta chain. Its matching antigen is unknown. The V gene's germline CDR1 is SNHLY and CDR2 FYNNEI. This CDR3 is 14 amino acids long. Trimming took 7 bases from V and 7 from J; bases not matched to a gene: 12. RNA transcripts were the template for amplifying TCR beta CDR3 regions. The primer set for the first-round RT-PCR of the TCR CDR3 was HTBI. Each CDR3 protein is one row after TCRdb ran MiXCR on the multiplex PCR reads. The sample contains about 290,000 distinct CDR3 sequences, roughly 13% of which appear only once. The data are from a study of T cells in Graves' hyperthyroidism and ophthalmopathy. Looking at the study overall: Peripheral blood was drawn at first diagnosis, prior to all treatment.

Overall study results and limits: Classification by a 13 V-J model distinguished ophthalmopathy from stable hyperthyroidism.

The clonotype originates from a woman between 35 and 50 years old with Graves' hyperthyroidism. The sequenced sample was blood. The V call is TRBV2, the J call TRBJ2-7; 8 positions match TRBD2. CDR3 bases: TGTGCCAGCAAAGGGCGGGAGGCGAGGGGGGAGCAGTACTTC. This sequence encodes CASKGREARGEQYF. The complete variable domain, with remaining parts taken from reference TRBV2 and TRBJ2-7, reads EPEVTQTPSHQVTQMGQEVILRCVPISNHLYFYWYRQILGQKVEFLVSFYNNEISEKSEIFDDQFSVERPDGSNFTLKIRSTKLEDSAMYFCASKGREARGEQYFGPGTRLTVT.